Sequencing of this T cell receptor (beta chain) was carried out in a study of T cells in Graves' hyperthyroidism and ophthalmopathy. With duration under 3 months, ophthalmopathy was active: Clinical Activity Score at least 3, NOSPECS at least 4. Based on clinical symptoms, serum thyroxine and TRAb, thyroid ultrasound and orbital computed tomography, diagnoses were reached. Fresh peripheral blood, 8 to 10 ml of it, supplied the PBMCs. V trimming: 3 bases; J trimming: 7 bases; junction bases outside the gene matches: 13. Germline CDR1 SGHTA, CDR2 FQGNSA. This CDR3 contains 18 residues. Regions amplified from RNA transcripts were the TCR beta CDR3 regions. HTBI primers were used for first-round RT-PCR of the TCR CDR3. TCRdb reprocessed the multiplex PCR reads with MiXCR, giving one entry per CDR3 protein. This table holds roughly 400,000 distinct CDR3 sequences, about an eighth found once.

The material sequenced was blood. The chain is built from TRBV7-2 and TRBJ2-5, with 14 bases fitting TRBD2. This receptor was taken from a man between 50 and 59 years old with Graves' ophthalmopathy. For the CDR3, the DNA is TGTGCCAGCAGCTTGGCCCCGGGACTAGCGGGAGTGAGCGTGACCCAGTACTTC. It specifies CASSLAPGLAGVSVTQYF.